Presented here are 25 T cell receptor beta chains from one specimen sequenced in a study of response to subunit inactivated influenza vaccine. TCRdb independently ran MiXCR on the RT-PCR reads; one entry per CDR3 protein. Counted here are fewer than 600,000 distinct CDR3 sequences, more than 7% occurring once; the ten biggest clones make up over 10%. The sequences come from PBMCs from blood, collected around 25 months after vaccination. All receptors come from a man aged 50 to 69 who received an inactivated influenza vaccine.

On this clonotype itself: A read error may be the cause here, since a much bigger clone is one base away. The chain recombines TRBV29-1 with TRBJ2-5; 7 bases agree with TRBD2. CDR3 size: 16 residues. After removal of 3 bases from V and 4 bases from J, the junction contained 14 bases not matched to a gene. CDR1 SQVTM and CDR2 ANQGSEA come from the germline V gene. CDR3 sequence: CSVETAGVSWGETQYF. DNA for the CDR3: TGCAGCGTTGAGACGGCGGGAGTAAGTTGGGGAGAGACCCAGTACTTC.

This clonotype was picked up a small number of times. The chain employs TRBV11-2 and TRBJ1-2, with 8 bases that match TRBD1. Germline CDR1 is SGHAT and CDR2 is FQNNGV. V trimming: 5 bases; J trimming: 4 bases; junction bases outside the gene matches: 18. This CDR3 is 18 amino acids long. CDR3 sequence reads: CASSDFASSITGGYGYTF. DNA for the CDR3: TGTGCCAGCAGCGATTTCGCCTCATCGATCACAGGGGGCTATGGCTACACCTTC.

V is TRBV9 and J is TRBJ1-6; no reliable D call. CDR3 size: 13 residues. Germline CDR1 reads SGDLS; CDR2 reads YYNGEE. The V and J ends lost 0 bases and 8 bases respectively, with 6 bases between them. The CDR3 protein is CASSVAGYSPLHF. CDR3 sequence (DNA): TGTGCCAGCAGCGTAGCTGGGTATTCACCCCTCCACTTT.

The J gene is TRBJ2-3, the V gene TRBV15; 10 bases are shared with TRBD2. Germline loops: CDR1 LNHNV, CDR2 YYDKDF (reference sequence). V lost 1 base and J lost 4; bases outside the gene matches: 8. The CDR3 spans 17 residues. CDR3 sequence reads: CATSRGPGLAFADTQYF. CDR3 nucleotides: TGTGCCACCAGCAGAGGCCCGGGACTAGCGTTCGCAGATACGCAGTATTTT.

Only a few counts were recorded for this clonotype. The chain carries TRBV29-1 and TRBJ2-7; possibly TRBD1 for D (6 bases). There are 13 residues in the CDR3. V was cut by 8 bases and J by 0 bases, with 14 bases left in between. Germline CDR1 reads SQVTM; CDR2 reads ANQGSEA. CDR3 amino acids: CSTSDRSSYEQYF. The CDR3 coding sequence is TGCAGCACTTCGGACAGAAGCTCCTACGAGCAGTACTTC.

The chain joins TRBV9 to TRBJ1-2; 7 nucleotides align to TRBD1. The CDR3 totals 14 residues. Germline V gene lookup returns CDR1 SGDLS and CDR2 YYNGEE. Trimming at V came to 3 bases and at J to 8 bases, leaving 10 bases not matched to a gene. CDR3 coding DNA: TGTGCCAGCAGCGATCAGGAGGGGGCGATCGGCTACACCTTC. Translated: CASSDQEGAIGYTF.

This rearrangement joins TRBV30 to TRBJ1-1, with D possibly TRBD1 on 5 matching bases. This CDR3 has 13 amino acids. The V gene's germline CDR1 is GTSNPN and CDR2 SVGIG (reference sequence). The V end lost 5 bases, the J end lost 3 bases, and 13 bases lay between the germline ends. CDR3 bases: TGTGCCTGGGCGCGGGGGGACTACACTGAAGCTTTCTTT. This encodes CAWARGDYTEAFF.

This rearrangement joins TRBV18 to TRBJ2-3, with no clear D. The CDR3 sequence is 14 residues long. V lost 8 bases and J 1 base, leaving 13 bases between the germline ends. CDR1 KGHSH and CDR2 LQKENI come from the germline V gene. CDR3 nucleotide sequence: TGTGCCAGCACCGGGCTGGCGCGCACAGATACGCAGTATTTT. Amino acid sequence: CASTGLARTDTQYF.

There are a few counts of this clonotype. In DNA, the CDR3 is TGCGCCAGCAGCTTAGGAGGGAGCTCCAATGAGCAGTTCTTC. Protein sequence: CASSLGGSSNEQFF. The rearrangement joins TRBV5-1 to TRBJ2-1; possibly TRBD2 for D (6 bases). The CDR3 is made up of 14 amino acids. V lost 2 bases to trimming and J lost 6 bases, with 12 bases between them. Germline values: CDR1 SGHRS, CDR2 YFSETQ.

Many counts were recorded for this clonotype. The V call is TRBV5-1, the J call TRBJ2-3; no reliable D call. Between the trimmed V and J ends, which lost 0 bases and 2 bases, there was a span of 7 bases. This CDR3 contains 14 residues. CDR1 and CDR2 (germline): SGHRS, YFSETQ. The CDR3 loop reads CASSLALDTDTQYF. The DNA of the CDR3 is TGCGCCAGCAGCTTGGCCCTTGACACAGATACGCAGTATTTT.

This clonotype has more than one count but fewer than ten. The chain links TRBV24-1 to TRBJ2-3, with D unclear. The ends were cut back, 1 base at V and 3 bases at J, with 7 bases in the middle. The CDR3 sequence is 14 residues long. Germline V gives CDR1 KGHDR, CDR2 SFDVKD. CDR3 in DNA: TGTGCCACCAGTGATTTCGCGGTTACAGATACGCAGTATTTT. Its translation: CATSDFAVTDTQYF.

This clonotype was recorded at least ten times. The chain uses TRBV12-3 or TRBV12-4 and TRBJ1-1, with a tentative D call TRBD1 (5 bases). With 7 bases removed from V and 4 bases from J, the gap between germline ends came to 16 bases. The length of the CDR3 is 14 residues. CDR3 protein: CASTEQGSVTEAFF. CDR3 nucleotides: TGTGCCAGCACCGAGCAGGGCTCGGTCACTGAAGCTTTCTTT.

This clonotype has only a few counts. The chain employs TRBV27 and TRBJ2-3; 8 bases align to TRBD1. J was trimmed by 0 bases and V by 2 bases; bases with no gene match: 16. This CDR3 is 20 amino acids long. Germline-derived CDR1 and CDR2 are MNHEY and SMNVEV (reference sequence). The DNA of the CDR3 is TGTGCCAGCAGTTTAGCCCCGGGACAGGAGAGTTTTTTTAGCACAGATACGCAGTATTTT. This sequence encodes CASSLAPGQESFFSTDTQYF.

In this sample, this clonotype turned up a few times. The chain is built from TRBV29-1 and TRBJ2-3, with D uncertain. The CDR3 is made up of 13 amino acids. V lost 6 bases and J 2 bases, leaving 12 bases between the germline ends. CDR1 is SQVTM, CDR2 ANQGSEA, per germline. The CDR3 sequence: CSVTQQNTDTQYF. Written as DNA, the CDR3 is TGCAGCGTGACACAGCAGAACACAGATACGCAGTATTTT.

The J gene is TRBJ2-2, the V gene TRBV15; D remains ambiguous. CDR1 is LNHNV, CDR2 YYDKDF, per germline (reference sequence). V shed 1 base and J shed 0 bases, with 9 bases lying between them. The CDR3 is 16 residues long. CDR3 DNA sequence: TGTGCCACCAGCAGAGTTGTGGCGGCGAACACCGGGGAGCTGTTTTTT. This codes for CATSRVVAANTGELFF.

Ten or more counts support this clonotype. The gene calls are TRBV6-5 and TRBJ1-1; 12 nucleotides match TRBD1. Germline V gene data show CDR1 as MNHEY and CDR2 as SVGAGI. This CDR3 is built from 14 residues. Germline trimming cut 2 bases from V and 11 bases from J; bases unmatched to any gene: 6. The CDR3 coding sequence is TGTGCCAGCAGTTACGGTCCGGGACAGGGGGCTGCTTTCTTT. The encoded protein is CASSYGPGQGAAFF.

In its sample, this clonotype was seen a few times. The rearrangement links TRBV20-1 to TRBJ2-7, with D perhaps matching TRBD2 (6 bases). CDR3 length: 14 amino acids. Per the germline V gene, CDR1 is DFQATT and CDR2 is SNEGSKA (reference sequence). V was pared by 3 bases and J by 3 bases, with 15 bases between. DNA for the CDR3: TGCAGTGCTAGGTCCGGGACTGTGAACTACGAGCAGTACTTC. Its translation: CSARSGTVNYEQYF.

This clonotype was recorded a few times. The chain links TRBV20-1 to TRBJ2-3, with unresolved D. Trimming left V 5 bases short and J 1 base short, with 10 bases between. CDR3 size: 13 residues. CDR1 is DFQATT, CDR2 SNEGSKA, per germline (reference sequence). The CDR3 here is CSAAMWGTDTQYF. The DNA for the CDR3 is TGCAGTGCTGCAATGTGGGGCACAGATACGCAGTATTTT.

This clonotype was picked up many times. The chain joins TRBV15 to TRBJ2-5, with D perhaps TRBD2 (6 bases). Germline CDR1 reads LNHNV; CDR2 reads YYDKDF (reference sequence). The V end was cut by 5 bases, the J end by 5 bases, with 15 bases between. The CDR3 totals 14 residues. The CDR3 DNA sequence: TGTGCCACCAGCGGAAGGGGCGGGATGGAGACCCAGTACTTC. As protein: CATSGRGGMETQYF.

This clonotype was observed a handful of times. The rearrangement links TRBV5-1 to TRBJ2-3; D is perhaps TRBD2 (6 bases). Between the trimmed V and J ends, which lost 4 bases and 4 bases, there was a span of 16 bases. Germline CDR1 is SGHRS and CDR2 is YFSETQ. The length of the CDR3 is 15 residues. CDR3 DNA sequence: TGCGCCAGCAGCCCGACGACTAGTCGCGCAGATACGCAGTATTTT. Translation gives CASSPTTSRADTQYF.

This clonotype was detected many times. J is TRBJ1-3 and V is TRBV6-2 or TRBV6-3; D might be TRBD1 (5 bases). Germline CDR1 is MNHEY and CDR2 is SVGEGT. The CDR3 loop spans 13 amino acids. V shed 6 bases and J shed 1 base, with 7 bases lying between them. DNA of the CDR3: TGTGCCAGCAGACAGGCATCTGGAAACACCATATATTTT. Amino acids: CASRQASGNTIYF.

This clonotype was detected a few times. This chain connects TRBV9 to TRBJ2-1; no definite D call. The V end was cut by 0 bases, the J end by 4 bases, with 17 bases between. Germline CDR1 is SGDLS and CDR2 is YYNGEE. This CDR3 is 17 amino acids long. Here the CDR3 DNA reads TGTGCCAGCAGCGTAGTTCTCCGGCCTGTGGGTTACAATGAGCAGTTCTTC. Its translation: CASSVVLRPVGYNEQFF.

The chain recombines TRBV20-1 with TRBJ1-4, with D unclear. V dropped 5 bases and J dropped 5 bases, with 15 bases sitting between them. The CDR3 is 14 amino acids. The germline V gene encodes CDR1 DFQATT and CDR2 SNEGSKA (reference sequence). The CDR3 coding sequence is TGCAGTGCTTTTCCCGGACGCATAAATGAAAAACTGTTTTTT. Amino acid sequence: CSAFPGRINEKLFF.

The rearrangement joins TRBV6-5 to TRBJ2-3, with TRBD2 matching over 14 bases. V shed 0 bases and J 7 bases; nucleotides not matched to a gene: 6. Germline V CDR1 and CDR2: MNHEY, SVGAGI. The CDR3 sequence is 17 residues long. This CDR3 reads CASSYSTSGRAGNTQYF. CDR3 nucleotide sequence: TGTGCCAGCAGTTACTCGACTAGCGGGAGGGCCGGTAATACGCAGTATTTT.

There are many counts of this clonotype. The CDR3 coding sequence is TGCAGTGCTAGAGATATTGGGACCGAATACGAGCAGTACTTC. It is translated as CSARDIGTEYEQYF. The chain employs TRBV20-1 and TRBJ2-7; possibly TRBD1 or TRBD2 for D (5 bases each). The CDR3 runs 14 residues. Deletions cut 0 bases from V and 4 bases from J, with 13 bases between. Germline CDR1 and CDR2: DFQATT and SNEGSKA (reference sequence).